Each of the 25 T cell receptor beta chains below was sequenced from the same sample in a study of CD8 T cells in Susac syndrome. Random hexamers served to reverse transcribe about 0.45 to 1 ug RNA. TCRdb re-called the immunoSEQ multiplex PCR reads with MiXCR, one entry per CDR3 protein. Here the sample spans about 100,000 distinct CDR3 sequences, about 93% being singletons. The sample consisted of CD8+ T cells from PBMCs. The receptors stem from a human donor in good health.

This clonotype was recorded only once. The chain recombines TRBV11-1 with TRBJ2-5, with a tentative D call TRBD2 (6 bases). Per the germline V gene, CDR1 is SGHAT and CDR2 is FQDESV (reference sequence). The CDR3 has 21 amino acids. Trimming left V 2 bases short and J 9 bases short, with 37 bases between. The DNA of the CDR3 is TGTGCCAGCAGCTTAACTGGAGCGGCAGACAGCTACCGGGACTTTGAGGAGGCCCAGTACTTC. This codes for CASSLTGAADSYRDFEEAQYF.

The CDR3 nucleotides are TGCAGCGGCGATTGGACAGCCTCGAACACTGAAGCTTTCTTT. Protein product: CSGDWTASNTEAFF. The chain couples TRBV29-1 to TRBJ1-1; TRBD1 is a possible D gene (6 bases). The CDR3 consists of 14 residues. Germline V lookup: CDR1 SQVTM, CDR2 ANQGSEA. Deletions cut 7 bases from V and 1 base from J, with 16 bases between.

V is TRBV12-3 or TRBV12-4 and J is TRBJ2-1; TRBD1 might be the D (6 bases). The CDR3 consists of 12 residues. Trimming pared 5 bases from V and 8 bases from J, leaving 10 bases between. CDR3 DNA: TGTGCCAGCAGTCCCCAGGGGTATGAGCAGTTCTTC. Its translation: CASSPQGYEQFF.

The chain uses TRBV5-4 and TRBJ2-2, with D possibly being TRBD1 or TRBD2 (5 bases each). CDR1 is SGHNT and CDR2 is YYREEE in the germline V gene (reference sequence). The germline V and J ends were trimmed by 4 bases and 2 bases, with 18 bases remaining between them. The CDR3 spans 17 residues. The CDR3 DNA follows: TGTGCCAGCAGCCCCCCCCGGGGCGGGCGAAACACCGGGGAGCTGTTTTTT. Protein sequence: CASSPPRGGRNTGELFF.

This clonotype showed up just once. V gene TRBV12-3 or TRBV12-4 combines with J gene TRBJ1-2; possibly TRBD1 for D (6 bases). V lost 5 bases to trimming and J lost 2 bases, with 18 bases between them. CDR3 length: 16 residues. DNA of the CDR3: TGTGCCAGCAGTAACCGGGACACCTACCCCAACTATGGCTACACCTTC. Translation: CASSNRDTYPNYGYTF.

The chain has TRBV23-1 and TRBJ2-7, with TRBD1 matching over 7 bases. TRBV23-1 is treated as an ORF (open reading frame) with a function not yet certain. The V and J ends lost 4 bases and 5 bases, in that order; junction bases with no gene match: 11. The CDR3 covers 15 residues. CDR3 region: CASSRKLQGCHEQYF. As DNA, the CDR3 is TGCGCCAGCAGTCGCAAACTACAGGGGTGCCACGAGCAGTACTTC.

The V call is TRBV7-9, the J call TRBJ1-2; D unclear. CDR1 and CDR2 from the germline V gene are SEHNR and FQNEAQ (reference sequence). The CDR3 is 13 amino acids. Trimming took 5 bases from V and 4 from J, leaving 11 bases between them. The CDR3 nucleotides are TGTGCCAGCAGCACTCTAGGTATCTATGGCTACACCTTC. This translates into CASSTLGIYGYTF.

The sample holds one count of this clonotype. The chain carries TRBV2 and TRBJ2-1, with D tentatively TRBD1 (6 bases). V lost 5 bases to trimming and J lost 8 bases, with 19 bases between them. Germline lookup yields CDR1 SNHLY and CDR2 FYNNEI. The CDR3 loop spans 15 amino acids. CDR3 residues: CASSIQGSSSDEQFF. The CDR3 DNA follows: TGTGCCAGCAGTATTCAGGGGAGTAGTAGCGATGAGCAGTTCTTC.

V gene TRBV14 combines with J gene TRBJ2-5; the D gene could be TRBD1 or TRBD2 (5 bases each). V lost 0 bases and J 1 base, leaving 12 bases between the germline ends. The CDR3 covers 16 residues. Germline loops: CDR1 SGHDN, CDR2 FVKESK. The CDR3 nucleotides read TGTGCCAGCAGCCAAGAGGCTGGGACGATCCAAGAGACCCAGTACTTC. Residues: CASSQEAGTIQETQYF. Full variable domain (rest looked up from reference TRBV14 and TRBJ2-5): EAGVTQFPSHSVIEKGQTVTLRCDPISGHDNLYWYRRVMGKEIKFLLHFVKESKQDESGMPNNRFLAERTGGTYSTLKVQPAELEDSGVYFCASSQEAGTIQETQYFGPGTRLLVL.

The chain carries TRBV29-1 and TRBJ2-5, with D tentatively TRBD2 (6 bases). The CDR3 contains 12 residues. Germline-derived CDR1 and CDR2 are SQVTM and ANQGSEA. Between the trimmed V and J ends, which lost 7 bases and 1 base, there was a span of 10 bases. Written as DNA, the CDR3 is TGCAGCGGTCAGCGGGTCCAAGAGACCCAGTACTTC. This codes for CSGQRVQETQYF.

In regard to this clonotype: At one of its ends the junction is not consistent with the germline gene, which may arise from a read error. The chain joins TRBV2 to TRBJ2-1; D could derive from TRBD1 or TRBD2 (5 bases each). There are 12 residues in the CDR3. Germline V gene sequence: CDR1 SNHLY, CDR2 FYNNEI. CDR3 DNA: TGTGCCAGCAGTGAGGAAGGGACCCCACCGGAGTTC. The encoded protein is CASSEEGTPPEF.

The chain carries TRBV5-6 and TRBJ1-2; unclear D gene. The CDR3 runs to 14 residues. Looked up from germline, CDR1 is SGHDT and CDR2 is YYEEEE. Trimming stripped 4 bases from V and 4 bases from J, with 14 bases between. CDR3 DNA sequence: TGTGCCAGCAGCCCCATAGAGGGAGTCTATGGCTACACCTTC. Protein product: CASSPIEGVYGYTF.

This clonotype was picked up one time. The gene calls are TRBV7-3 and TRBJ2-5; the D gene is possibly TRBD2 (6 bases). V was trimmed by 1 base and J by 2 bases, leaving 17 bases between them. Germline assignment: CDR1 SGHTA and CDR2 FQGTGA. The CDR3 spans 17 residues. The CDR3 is CASSLIARGTRQETQYF. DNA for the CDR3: TGTGCCAGCAGCTTAATTGCGCGGGGAACGCGGCAAGAGACCCAGTACTTC.

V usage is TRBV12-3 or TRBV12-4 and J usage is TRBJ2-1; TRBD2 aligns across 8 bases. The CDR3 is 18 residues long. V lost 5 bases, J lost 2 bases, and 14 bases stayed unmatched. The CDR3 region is CASSPLGNAGGPYNEQFF. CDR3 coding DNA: TGTGCCAGCAGTCCTCTCGGTAATGCGGGGGGACCCTACAATGAGCAGTTCTTC.

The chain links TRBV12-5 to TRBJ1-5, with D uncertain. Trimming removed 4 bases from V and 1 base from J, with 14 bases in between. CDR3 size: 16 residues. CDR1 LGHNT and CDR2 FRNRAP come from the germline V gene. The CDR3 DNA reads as TGTGCTAGTGGTTCCCCCTTCGGATCAAGCAATCAGCCCCAGCATTTT. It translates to CASGSPFGSSNQPQHF.

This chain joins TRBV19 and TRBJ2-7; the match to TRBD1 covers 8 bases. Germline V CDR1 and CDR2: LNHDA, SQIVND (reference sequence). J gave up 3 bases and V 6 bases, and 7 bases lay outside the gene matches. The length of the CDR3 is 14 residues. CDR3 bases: TGTGCCAGTAGCGCGGCCAGGGGGCTCTACGAGCAGTACTTC. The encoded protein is CASSAARGLYEQYF.

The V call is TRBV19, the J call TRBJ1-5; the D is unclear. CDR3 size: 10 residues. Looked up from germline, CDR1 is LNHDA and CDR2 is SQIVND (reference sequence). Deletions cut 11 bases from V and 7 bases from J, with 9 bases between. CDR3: CAVGGQPQHF. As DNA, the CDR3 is TGTGCCGTTGGAGGGCAGCCCCAGCATTTT.

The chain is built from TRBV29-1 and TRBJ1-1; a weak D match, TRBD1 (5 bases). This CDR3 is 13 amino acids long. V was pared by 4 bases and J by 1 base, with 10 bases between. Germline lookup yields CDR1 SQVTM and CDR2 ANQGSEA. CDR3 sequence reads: CSVATGENTEAFF. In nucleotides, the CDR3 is TGCAGCGTTGCCACGGGGGAGAACACTGAAGCTTTCTTT.

The CDR3 DNA follows: TGTGCCAGCAGCCCCACCGGGACAGAGCTGTACTTC. Protein sequence: CASSPTGTELYF. The rearrangement links TRBV7-3 to TRBJ2-5; 7 bases are shared with TRBD1. The CDR3 has 12 residues. Germline V gene data show CDR1 as SGHTA and CDR2 as FQGTGA. V lost 5 bases to trimming and J lost 13 bases; unmatched junction nucleotides: 10. The entire variable domain, with the rest obtained from reference TRBV7-3 and TRBJ2-5, is as follows: GAGVSQTPSNKVTEKGKYVELRCDPISGHTALYWYRQSLGQGPEFLIYFQGTGAADDSGLPNDRFFAVRPEGSVSTLKIQRTERGDSAVYLCASSPTGTELYFGPGTRLLVL.

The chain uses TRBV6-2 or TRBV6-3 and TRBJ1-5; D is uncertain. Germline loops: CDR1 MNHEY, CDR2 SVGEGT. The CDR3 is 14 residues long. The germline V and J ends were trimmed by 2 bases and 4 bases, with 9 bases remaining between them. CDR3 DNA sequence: TGTGCCAGCAGTTACCCGGACGGTAATCAGCCCCAGCATTTT. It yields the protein CASSYPDGNQPQHF.

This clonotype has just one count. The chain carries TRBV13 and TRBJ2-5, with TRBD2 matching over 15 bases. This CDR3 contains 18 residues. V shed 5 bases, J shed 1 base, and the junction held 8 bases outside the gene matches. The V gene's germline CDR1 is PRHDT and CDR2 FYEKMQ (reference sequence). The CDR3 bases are TGTGCCAGCAGCGAATCCGGGACTAGCGGGGGGCTCCAAGAGACCCAGTACTTC. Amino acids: CASSESGTSGGLQETQYF.

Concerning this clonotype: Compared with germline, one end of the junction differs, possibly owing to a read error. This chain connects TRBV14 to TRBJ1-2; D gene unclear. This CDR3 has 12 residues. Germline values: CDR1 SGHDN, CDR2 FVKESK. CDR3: CASSQDRATAAF. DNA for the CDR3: TGTGCCAGCAGCCAAGATAGAGCCACGGCCGCCTTC.

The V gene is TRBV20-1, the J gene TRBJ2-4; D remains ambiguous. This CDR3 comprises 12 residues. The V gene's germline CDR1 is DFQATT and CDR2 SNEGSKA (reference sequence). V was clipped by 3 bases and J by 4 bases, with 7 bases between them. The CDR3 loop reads CSASPVKNIQYF. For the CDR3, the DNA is TGCAGTGCTAGTCCGGTAAAAAACATTCAGTACTTC.

The CDR3 DNA reads as TGTGCCAGCAGCCCTCAACCCCCTAGCGGGGAGTACCAAGAGACCCAGTACTTC. Encoded protein: CASSPQPPSGEYQETQYF. The gene calls are TRBV7-8 and TRBJ2-5, with 9 bases lining up with TRBD2. This CDR3 spans 18 amino acids. J lost 0 bases, V lost 5 bases, and 13 bases had no gene match. The germline CDR1 and CDR2 sequences are SGHVS and FQNEAQ.

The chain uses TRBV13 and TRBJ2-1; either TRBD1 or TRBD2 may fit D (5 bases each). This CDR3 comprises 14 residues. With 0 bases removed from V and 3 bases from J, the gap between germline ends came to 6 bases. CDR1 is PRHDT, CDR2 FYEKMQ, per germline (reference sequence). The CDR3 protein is CASSLGGGYNEQFF. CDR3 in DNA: TGTGCCAGCAGCTTAGGTGGGGGCTACAATGAGCAGTTCTTC.